This T cell receptor (beta chain) was found in a study of STAT5B mutations in CD4+ large granular lymphocyte leukemia. Study-wide results and limits: Compared with healthy controls (2/35), patient top clones favored TRBV06 (8/27). The CD4+ versus CD8+ T-LGLL clonality difference may reflect limited sample size.

The assay was run at survey level. The assay was immunoSEQ multiplex PCR, and TCRdb's table has in-frame clones only and misses some. The profile shows over 35,000 clones, 75% to 85% of them singletons. This clone was recorded only once. The target antigen is unknown. V lost 7 bases to trimming and J lost 8 bases; unmatched junction nucleotides: 12. The CDR3 contains 15 residues. Germline V gene lookup returns CDR1 SGHVS and CDR2 FQNEAQ. The TCR sequence derives from a human donor in good health. The material sequenced was CD4+ T cells from blood buffy coats. The chain is built from TRBV7-8 and TRBJ1-4; TRBD1 matches at 8 bases. The DNA of the CDR3 is TGTGCCAGCACCCTCGGCTCAGGGGGCATGGAAAAACTGTTTTTT. It is translated as CASTLGSGGMEKLFF.